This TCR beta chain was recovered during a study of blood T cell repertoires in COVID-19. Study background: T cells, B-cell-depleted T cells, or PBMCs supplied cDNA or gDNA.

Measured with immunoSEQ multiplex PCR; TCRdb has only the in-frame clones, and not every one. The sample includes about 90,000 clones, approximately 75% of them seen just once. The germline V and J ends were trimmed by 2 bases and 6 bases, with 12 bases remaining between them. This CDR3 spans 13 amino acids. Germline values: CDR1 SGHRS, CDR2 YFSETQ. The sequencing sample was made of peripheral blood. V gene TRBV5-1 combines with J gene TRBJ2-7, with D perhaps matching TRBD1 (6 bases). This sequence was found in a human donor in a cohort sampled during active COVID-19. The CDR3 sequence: CASSFSQGGEQYF. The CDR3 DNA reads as TGCGCCAGCAGCTTTTCACAGGGTGGCGAGCAGTACTTC.